This T cell receptor (beta chain) was captured by sequencing in a study of shared clonotypes between healthy human individuals. Every unsorted PBMC PCR replicate was loaded with 300 ng DNA, 25,000 to 30,000 T cell genomes. Ten immunoSEQ deep assay plates served to sequence unsorted PBMC DNA. Data came from immunoSEQ multiplex PCR; TCRdb stores just in-frame clones and leaves some out. The data hold about 530,000 clones, with roughly 85% observed a single time. J was trimmed by 11 bases and V by 3 bases; bases with no gene match: 8. The CDR3 covers 13 residues. Germline CDR1 is LNHDA and CDR2 is SQIVND (reference sequence).

The sample comprised PBMCs. The chain carries TRBV19 and TRBJ1-1; TRBD1 aligns across 8 bases. This receptor was taken from a woman in her thirties or forties in good health. Some clones in this sample may be carry-over from other donors' samples. This CDR3 reads CASSMGVQGEAFF. CDR3 coding DNA: TGTGCCAGTAGTATGGGAGTACAGGGGGAGGCTTTCTTT.